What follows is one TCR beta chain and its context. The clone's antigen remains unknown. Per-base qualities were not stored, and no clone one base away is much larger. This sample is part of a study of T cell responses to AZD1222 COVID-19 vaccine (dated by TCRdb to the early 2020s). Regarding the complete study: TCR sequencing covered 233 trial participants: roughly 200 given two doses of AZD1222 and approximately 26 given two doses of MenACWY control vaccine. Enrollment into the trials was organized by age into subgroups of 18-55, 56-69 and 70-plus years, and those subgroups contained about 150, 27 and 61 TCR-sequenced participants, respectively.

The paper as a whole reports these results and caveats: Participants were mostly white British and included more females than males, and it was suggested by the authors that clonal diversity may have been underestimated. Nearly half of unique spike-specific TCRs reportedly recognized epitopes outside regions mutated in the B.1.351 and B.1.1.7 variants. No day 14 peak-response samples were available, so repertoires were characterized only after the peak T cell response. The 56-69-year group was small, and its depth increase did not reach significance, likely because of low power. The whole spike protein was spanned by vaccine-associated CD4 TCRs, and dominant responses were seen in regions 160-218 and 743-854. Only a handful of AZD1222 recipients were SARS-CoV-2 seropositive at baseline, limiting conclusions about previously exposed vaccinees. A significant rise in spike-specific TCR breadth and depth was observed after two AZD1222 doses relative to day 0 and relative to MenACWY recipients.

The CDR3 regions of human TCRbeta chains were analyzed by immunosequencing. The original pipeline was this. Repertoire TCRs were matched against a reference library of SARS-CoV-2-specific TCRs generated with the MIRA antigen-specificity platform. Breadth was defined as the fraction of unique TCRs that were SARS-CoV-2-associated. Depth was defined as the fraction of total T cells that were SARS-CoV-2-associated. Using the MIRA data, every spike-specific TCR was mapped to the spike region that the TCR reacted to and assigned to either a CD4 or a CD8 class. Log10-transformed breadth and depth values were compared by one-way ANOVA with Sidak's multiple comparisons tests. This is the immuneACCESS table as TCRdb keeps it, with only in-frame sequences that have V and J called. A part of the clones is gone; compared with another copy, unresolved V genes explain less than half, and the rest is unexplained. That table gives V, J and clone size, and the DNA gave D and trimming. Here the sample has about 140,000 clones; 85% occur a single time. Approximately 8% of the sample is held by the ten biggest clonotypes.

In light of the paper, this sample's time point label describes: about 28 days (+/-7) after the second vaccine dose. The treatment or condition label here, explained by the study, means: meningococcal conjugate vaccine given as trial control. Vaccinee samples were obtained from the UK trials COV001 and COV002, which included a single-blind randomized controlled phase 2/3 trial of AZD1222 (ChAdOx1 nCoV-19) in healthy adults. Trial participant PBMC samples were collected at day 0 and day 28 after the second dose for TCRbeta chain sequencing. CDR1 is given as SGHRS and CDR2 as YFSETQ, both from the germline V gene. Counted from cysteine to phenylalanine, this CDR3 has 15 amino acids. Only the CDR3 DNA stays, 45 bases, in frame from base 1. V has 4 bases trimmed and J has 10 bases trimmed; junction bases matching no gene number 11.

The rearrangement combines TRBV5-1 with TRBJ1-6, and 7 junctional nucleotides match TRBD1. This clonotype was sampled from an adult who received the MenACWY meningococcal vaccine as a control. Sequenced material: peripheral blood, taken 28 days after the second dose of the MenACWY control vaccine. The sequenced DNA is TGCGCCAGCAGCCCCGAGACAGGGAGGCTCTCACCCCTCCACTTT. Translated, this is CASSPETGRLSPLHF.